The present TCR beta chain was sequenced within a study of neurological immune-mediated disorders (dated by TCRdb to the late 2010s). For context, the study as a whole: Peripheral blood TCR-beta repertoires from HTLV-I-associated myelopathy (HAM/TSP) patients, multiple sclerosis patients and healthy controls were compared by UMI-based sequencing. Alongside PBMC samples, the set of about 100 TCR-beta libraries contained longitudinal samples, technical triplicates, and paired CD4+ and CD8+ T-cell subsets that had been sorted. Of the 70 or so subjects in the cohort, about 14 were HAM/TSP patients, about 34 were multiple sclerosis patients, and 20 were healthy controls. Results the study describes overall, beyond this receptor: The highest TCR clonal expansion was observed in HAM/TSP patients, whereas the lowest was observed in MS patients, even when compared with healthy controls. No identical CDR3 amino acid sequences were found to be shared among expanded clones across subjects, suggesting that TCR-beta repertoires were private in all groups.

This clonotype was found a few times. The antigen it recognizes is unknown. Per-base qualities were not stored, and no clone one base away is much larger. From cysteine to phenylalanine, the CDR3 is 16 amino acids long. This entry keeps only the CDR3 DNA: 48 bases, framed from base 1. In the germline V gene (reference sequence), CDR1 corresponds to DFQATT and CDR2 to SNEGSKA. Relative to germline, V is 3 bases shorter and J is 6 bases shorter, with 24 bases between their ends. Blood bank volunteers in Maryland, USA served as the healthy controls. For unsorted PBMC libraries, 2 million PBMCs were used after storage in RNAlater at -80 degrees C until RNA extraction. Peripheral blood was subjected to Ficoll-Hypaque density gradient centrifugation to isolate PBMCs, which were then cryopreserved in liquid nitrogen. cDNA was synthesized by template-switch 5'RACE using a primer with a 10-nucleotide random unique molecular identifier that tagged each TCR transcript. Over 180 million TCR-beta sequences, covering 15-18 subjects, were produced in each sequencing run. The RNeasy kit was used to extract total RNA. The KAPA Real-time Library Amplification kit was used to amplify TCR-beta VDJ regions with primers targeting the TCR constant region and the 5'RACE anchor. A first PCR added sample indexes and Illumina adaptors, and a second PCR then raised library yield. After Ampure bead purification, the TCR product of roughly 650 bp was size-selected on a 2% E-gel SizeSelection system. Before pooling, libraries had their quality checked on a Bioanalyzer, their concentration measured with Qubit, and their quantity determined with the Kapa Library Quantification kit. An Illumina HiSeq 2500 sequenced the libraries paired-end 2 x 150 bp. To increase sequence diversity, about 25-31% phiX was spiked into each library pool. As for how the authors treated the data: The UMI-based MiGEC pipeline processed quality-filtered reads and removed over 80% of raw TCR sequences during error correction. VDJ genes were aligned to IMGT germline references, and each clonotype was defined by a unique CDR3 amino acid sequence together with V-J genes. Clonal expansion, Shannon diversity and CDR3 relatedness were evaluated with VDJtools (CalcPairwiseDistances, ClusterSamples), while phylogenetic trees were built in CLCbio workbench. Expanded clones were defined as having at least 8 unique UMIs, based on coefficient-of-variation modelling across technical triplicates. TCRdb passed the public sequencing reads through fastp at Q25 and MiXCR, retaining productive beta sequences. Merged by CDR3 protein, the rows form single entries marked with the most common genes and DNA. The V and J calls here are based on TCRdb, not the publication. Here the sample has 50,000 or so distinct CDR3 sequences; around 16% occur a single time. The ten largest clonotypes hold roughly 4% of the sample.

The TCR was taken from a man aged 55 to 70 in good health. Sequenced material: PBMCs. This sequence uses TRBV20-1 and TRBJ2-7; the best D guess is TRBD2, with 7 bases matching. The DNA is TGCAGTGCTAGGGGAAGGGCGGGAGTAGCAGGGGCCGAGCAGTACTTC. This yields the protein CSARGRAGVAGAEQYF.